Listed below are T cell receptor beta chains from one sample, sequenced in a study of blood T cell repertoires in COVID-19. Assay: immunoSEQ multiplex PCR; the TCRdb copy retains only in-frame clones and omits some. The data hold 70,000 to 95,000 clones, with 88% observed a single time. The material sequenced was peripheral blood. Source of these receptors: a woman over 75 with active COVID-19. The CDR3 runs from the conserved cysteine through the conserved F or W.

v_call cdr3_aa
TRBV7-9 CASSPRSGISSYEQYF
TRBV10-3 CAINSGTSGSPAGTDTQYF
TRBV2 CASRGTAPYGYTF
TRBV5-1 CASSETGILHNEQFF
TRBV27 CASSSLGEQYF
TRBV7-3 CASSLLADPYNEQFF
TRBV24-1 CATSDQTSRLLGEQFF
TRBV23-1 CASSQVGRSAYTQYF
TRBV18 CASSPVRVTDTQYF
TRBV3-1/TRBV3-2 CASSHPTSGWNTGELFF
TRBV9 CASSPLTGGAGELFF
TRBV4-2 CASSQAVPWGAGELFF
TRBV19 CASSAPAVYGYTF
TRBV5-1 CASSGQAAGANVLTF
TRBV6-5 CASSQGAGGNIQYF
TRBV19 CASSPNLAGGGSETQYF
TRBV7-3 CASSLEGLTDTQYF
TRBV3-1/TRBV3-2 CASSQDQWGQGSQETQYF
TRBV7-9 CASSPRGLPTPDTQYF
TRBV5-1 CASRGTSGRAADRETQYF
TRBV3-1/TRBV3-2 CASSFGTYTGELFF
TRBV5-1 CASSLAVTSGRTDTQYF
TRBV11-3 CASSPGQLGTDTQYF
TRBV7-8 CASSLIAPRWTSGGGEQFF
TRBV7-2 CASSLEGADQPQHF
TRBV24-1 CATSDPGQGGWETQYF
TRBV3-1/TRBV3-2 CASSQGRTGGLEKLFF
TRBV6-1 CASTGPGLAGVGQFF
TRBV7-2 CASSPILLSGREENIQYF
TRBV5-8 CASSTRADIQYF
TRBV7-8 CASSLAGGYEQYF
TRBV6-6 CASSYQPQGAVDEQYF
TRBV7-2 CASSLAGSSYNEQFF
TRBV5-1 CASSFGGDETQYF
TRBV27 CASSSGLESYEQYF
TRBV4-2 CASSQDMYPPGIQTQYF
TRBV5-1 CASSFRPFSAGSSYNEQFF
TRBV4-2 CASSRVLGTQYF
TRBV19 CASSIAGETQYF
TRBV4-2 CASSQELAGVQETQYF
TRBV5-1 CASSLDGGTSTDTQYF
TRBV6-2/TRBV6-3 CASSYSGGRNNEQFF
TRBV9 CASSGSVAGGLETQYF
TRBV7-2 CASSGAETQYF
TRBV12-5 CASGLANYEQYF